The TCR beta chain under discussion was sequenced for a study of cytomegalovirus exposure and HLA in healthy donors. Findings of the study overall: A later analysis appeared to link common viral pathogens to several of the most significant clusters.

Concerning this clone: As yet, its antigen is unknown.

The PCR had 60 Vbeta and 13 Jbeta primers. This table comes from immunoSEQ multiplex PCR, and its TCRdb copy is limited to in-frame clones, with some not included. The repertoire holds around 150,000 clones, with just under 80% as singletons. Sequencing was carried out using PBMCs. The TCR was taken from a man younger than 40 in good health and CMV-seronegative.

CDR3 bases: TGCGCCAGCAGCCAAGAGGGGGACATGTCACCCCTCCACTTT. Translating gives CASSQEGDMSPLHF. The gene calls are TRBV4-1 and TRBJ1-6; D is perhaps TRBD1 (6 bases). Trimming took 0 bases from V and 10 from J, leaving 10 bases between them. CDR1 is MGHRA and CDR2 is YSYEKL in the germline V gene. This CDR3 has 14 amino acids.